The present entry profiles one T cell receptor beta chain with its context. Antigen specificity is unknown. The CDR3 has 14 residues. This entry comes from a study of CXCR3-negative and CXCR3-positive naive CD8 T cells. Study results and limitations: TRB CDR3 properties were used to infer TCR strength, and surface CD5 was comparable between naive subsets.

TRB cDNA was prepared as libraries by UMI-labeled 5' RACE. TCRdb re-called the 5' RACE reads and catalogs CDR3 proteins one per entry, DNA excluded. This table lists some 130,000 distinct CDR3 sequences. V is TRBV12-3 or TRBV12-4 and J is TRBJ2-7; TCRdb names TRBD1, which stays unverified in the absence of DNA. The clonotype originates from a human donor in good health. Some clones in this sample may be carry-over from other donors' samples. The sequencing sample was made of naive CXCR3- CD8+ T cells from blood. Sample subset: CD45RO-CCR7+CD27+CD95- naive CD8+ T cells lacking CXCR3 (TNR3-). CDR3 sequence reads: CASTTGTDAYEQYF.